This TCR beta chain was captured by sequencing in a study of tumor-infiltrating lymphocytes in primary liver carcinoma. Co-extraction of RNA and DNA was performed on roughly 17-32 mg of unsorted bulk tissue. Reverse transcription of 500 ng total RNA with a constant-region primer produced TCR beta cDNA. Three nested multiplex PCR rounds of slightly modified ARM-PCR generated TCR beta libraries. With TRBV1-TRBV30 forward primers and a C-beta reverse primer, the first two PCR rounds were run for around 10 cycles each. TCRdb reprocessed the multiplex PCR reads with MiXCR, giving one entry per CDR3 protein. The repertoire consists of approximately 80,000 distinct CDR3 sequences, with approximately 62% occurring once and the leading ten covering less than 30%. With V trimmed by 2 bases and J by 3 bases, 8 bases remained unmatched. The CDR3 totals 17 residues. Germline values: CDR1 MGHRA, CDR2 YSYEKL.

The chain combines TRBV4-1 with TRBJ2-1, with TRBD2 identical over 9 bases. The specimen was tumor-adjacent normal liver tissue. The sequence derives from a man aged 35 to 55 with primary liver carcinoma and hepatitis B virus infection. DNA for the CDR3: TGCGCCAGCAGCCAAAGCGACGTTAGCGGGAGCTACAATGAGCAGTTCTTC. Protein product: CASSQSDVSGSYNEQFF.